This note documents a single T cell receptor (beta chain) sequence. This table comes from immunoSEQ multiplex PCR, and its TCRdb copy is limited to in-frame clones, with some not included. The sample lists some 200,000 clones, about 86% occurring once. The data derive from a study of blood T cell repertoires in COVID-19. Germline V gene sequence: CDR1 MNHEY, CDR2 SVGAGI. The CDR3 is made up of 13 amino acids. V dropped 5 bases and J dropped 0 bases, with 7 bases sitting between them. Material: peripheral blood. The chain employs TRBV6-5 and TRBJ1-2; D not certain. The receptor was derived from a woman aged 25 to 39 who had recovered from COVID-19. CDR3 sequence reads: CASSITPNYGYTF. In DNA form, the CDR3 reads TGTGCCAGCAGTATAACTCCTAACTATGGCTACACCTTC.